The 24 T cell receptor beta chains presented below share a single source sample, sequenced in a study of CD8+ T cells in alopecia areata. cDNA prepared by RNA extraction and subsequent reverse transcription served as the template for sequencing. TCRdb's copy holds only in-frame clones and misses some; the assay was immunoSEQ multiplex PCR. This table has 180,000 or so clones, 67% appearing once. The material sequenced was CD8+ T cells sorted from blood, taken at week 0. These receptors were taken from a human donor with alopecia areata.

The chain links TRBV14 to TRBJ2-5, with 11 positions matching TRBD2. Trimming cost V 4 bases and J 10 bases; bases outside gene matches: 11. The CDR3 contains 15 residues. Germline V CDR1 and CDR2: SGHDN, FVKESK. The CDR3 is CASSRTSGLLGGQYF. The CDR3 DNA is TGTGCCAGCAGCCGGACTAGCGGGCTTCTGGGGGGCCAGTACTTC. The full variable domain, its missing parts supplied by reference TRBV14 and TRBJ2-5, is EAGVTQFPSHSVIEKGQTVTLRCDPISGHDNLYWYRRVMGKEIKFLLHFVKESKQDESGMPNNRFLAERTGGTYSTLKVQPAELEDSGVYFCASSRTSGLLGGQYFGPGTRLLVL.

V gene TRBV13 combines with J gene TRBJ2-2; possibly TRBD1 for D (6 bases). V shed 8 bases and J shed 2 bases, with 15 bases lying between them. The CDR3 covers 15 residues. The germline V gene encodes CDR1 PRHDT and CDR2 FYEKMQ (reference sequence). As DNA, the CDR3 is TGTGCCAGCCGGACTGGGGGCCTTAACACCGGGGAGCTGTTTTTT. Its translation: CASRTGGLNTGELFF.

V and J are TRBV6-5 and TRBJ2-4; D is ambiguous. This CDR3 region has 16 residues. Deletions cut 2 bases from V and 1 base from J, with 12 bases between. CDR1 is MNHEY and CDR2 is SVGAGI in the germline V gene. CDR3 amino acids: CASSYTDRSAKNIQYF. The CDR3 DNA reads TGTGCCAGCAGTTACACGGACCGTTCGGCCAAAAACATTCAGTACTTC.

The chain is built from TRBV7-9 and TRBJ2-2, with 9 bases that match TRBD1. The CDR3 contains 14 residues. CDR1 is SEHNR and CDR2 is FQNEAQ in the germline V gene (reference sequence). Trimming at V came to 5 bases and at J to 5 bases, leaving 3 bases not matched to a gene. Written as DNA, the CDR3 is TGTGCCAGCAGCGGGACAGGGTGGACCGGGGAGCTGTTTTTT. Translation gives CASSGTGWTGELFF. The variable domain in full, with the rest retrieved from reference TRBV7-9 and TRBJ2-2, is DTGVSQNPRHKITKRGQNVTFRCDPISEHNRLYWYRQTLGQGPEFLTYFQNEAQLEKSRLLSDRFSAERPKGSFSTLEIQRTEQGDSAMYLCASSGTGWTGELFFGEGSRLTVL.

The rearrangement uses TRBV4-1 and TRBJ2-7; unclear D gene. CDR1 and CDR2 (germline): MGHRA, YSYEKL. Trimming stripped 1 base from V and 4 bases from J, with 23 bases between. CDR3 length: 18 residues. Here the CDR3 DNA reads TGCGCCAGCAGCCAAGCCGGCGTGATGGGATTTGATTCTTACGAGCAGTACTTC. Encoded protein: CASSQAGVMGFDSYEQYF.

This clone was observed a handful of times. The chain is built from TRBV29-1 and TRBJ2-6; D possibly matches TRBD1 or TRBD2 (7 bases each). The germline V gene has CDR1 SQVTM and CDR2 ANQGSEA. V was cut by 6 bases and J by 0 bases, with 12 bases left in between. The CDR3 runs 15 residues. The CDR3 DNA is TGCAGCGTAGCAGGGGGGGGCTCTGGGGCCAACGTCCTGACTTTC. It is translated as CSVAGGGSGANVLTF.

The rearrangement links TRBV4-1 to TRBJ2-3; the D is unclear. Deletions cut 0 bases from V and 2 bases from J, with 15 bases between. The CDR3 has 17 amino acids. Germline values: CDR1 MGHRA, CDR2 YSYEKL. CDR3 protein: CASSQDLEVRITDTQYF. The CDR3 nucleotides are TGCGCCAGCAGCCAAGATCTTGAGGTCCGGATCACAGATACGCAGTATTTT.

This sequence joins TRBV13 and TRBJ2-1; 7 bases align to TRBD1. CDR3 size: 13 residues. V trimming: 10 bases; J trimming: 0 bases; junction bases outside the gene matches: 3. Germline assignment: CDR1 PRHDT and CDR2 FYEKMQ (reference sequence). The CDR3 loop reads CATGDSSYNEQFF. In DNA form, the CDR3 reads TGTGCCACCGGGGACAGCTCCTACAATGAGCAGTTCTTC.

On this clone: This specimen includes other DNA sequences encoding the same CDR3. The CDR3 coding sequence is TGTGCCAGCAGCTTAGTCGAGACCCAGTACTTC. This codes for CASSLVETQYF. V usage is TRBV11-2 and J usage is TRBJ2-5; the D is unclear. CDR3 length equals 11 residues. CDR1 and CDR2 (germline): SGHAT, FQNNGV. V lost 1 base to trimming and J lost 5 bases, with 2 bases between them.

The genes are TRBV25-1 and TRBJ2-7; 7 bases align to TRBD1. The V gene end was trimmed by 4 bases and the J gene end by 0 bases; junction bases not matched to a gene: 12. The CDR3 is 17 residues long. Looked up from germline, CDR1 is MGHDK and CDR2 is SYGVNS. Here the CDR3 reads CASSATTPTGISYEQYF. As DNA, the CDR3 is TGTGCCAGCAGTGCAACAACCCCGACAGGGATCTCCTACGAGCAGTACTTC.

In its sample, this clone was seen a few times. As DNA, the CDR3 is TGTGCCTGGAGTGGGACAGGCCGAAGCTCTGGAAACACCATATATTTT. Translation: CAWSGTGRSSGNTIYF. The V call is TRBV30, the J call TRBJ1-3, with 7 positions matching TRBD1. The germline CDR1 and CDR2 sequences are GTSNPN and SVGIG (reference sequence). V trimming: 1 base; J trimming: 0 bases; junction bases outside the gene matches: 6. The CDR3 has 16 amino acids.

This chain joins TRBV7-9 and TRBJ2-2, with unresolved D. CDR3 size: 12 residues. CDR1 and CDR2 (germline): SEHNR, FQNEAQ (reference sequence). V dropped 0 bases and J dropped 7 bases, with 3 bases sitting between them. In nucleotides, the CDR3 is TGTGCCAGCAGCTTAGCCGGCGGGGAGCTGTTTTTT. Its translation: CASSLAGGELFF.

The gene calls are TRBV5-1 and TRBJ2-5; 12 bases fit TRBD1. CDR1 and CDR2 (germline): SGHRS, YFSETQ. The length of the CDR3 is 16 residues. The J segment lost 1 base and the V segment lost 3 bases, leaving 4 bases of the junction unmatched. This chain's CDR3 is CASSSGTGGFQETQYF. The CDR3 DNA sequence: TGCGCCAGCAGCTCCGGGACAGGGGGCTTCCAAGAGACCCAGTACTTC.

This chain joins TRBV11-3 and TRBJ1-3; D not certain. Germline V gives CDR1 SGHNT, CDR2 YENEEA. Trimming cost V 5 bases and J 3 bases, with 14 bases left between them. This CDR3 region has 15 residues. CDR3 sequence reads: CASSPPLFLGNTIYF. CDR3 nucleotides: TGTGCCAGCAGCCCCCCGCTGTTTCTTGGAAACACCATATATTTT.

CDR3 DNA sequence: TGCGCCAGCAGCTATAGCGGGGGCTCCTACGAGCAGTACTTC. The encoded protein is CASSYSGGSYEQYF. This chain connects TRBV4-1 to TRBJ2-7; TRBD2 agrees at 9 bases. CDR1 MGHRA and CDR2 YSYEKL come from the germline V gene. The CDR3 is 14 amino acids. V was clipped by 5 bases and J by 0 bases; unmatched bases: 2.

This sequence joins TRBV10-3 and TRBJ2-2; D remains ambiguous. The CDR3 has 12 residues. Germline CDR1 is ENHRY and CDR2 is SYGVKD. Trimming cost V 8 bases and J 0 bases, with 4 bases left between them. The CDR3 spells CAISPNTGELFF. In nucleotides, the CDR3 is TGTGCCATCTCGCCGAACACCGGGGAGCTGTTTTTT.

CDR3 nucleotides: TGCAGCGTGGTAGCCGCCTCGACAGGCTACGAGCAGTACTTC. Its protein is CSVVAASTGYEQYF. This sequence joins TRBV29-1 and TRBJ2-7; weak D call: TRBD1 (6 bases). Trimming took 6 bases from V and 3 from J, leaving 18 bases between them. CDR3 length: 14 residues. CDR1 is SQVTM, CDR2 ANQGSEA, per germline.

CDR3 in amino acids: CATSLVGALGETQYF. CDR3 nucleotide sequence: TGTGCCACCAGCTTGGTGGGGGCGTTGGGAGAGACCCAGTACTTC. V usage is TRBV15 and J usage is TRBJ2-5, with a tentative D call TRBD1 (6 bases). The CDR3 totals 15 residues. Germline CDR1 reads LNHNV; CDR2 reads YYDKDF (reference sequence). V was shortened by 5 bases and J by 4 bases, with 17 bases between the two germline ends.

The chain couples TRBV29-1 to TRBJ2-3; TRBD2 might be the D (5 bases). The V gene lost 4 bases and the J gene lost 4 bases, with 12 bases spanning the gap. The CDR3 is 13 amino acids. The V gene's germline CDR1 is SQVTM and CDR2 ANQGSEA. The CDR3 region is CSVVLASPDTQYF. The CDR3 DNA follows: TGCAGCGTTGTTCTAGCTTCCCCAGATACGCAGTATTTT.

This rearrangement joins TRBV7-2 to TRBJ1-4; TRBD1 matches at 7 bases. The length of the CDR3 is 14 residues. The trim removed 5 bases at V and 5 bases at J, leaving 5 bases unmatched. Germline loops: CDR1 SGHTA, CDR2 FQGNSA. The CDR3 is CASSRQGRNEKLFF. The DNA of the CDR3 is TGTGCCAGCAGCCGACAGGGACGAAATGAAAAACTGTTTTTT. Filled out from reference TRBV7-2 and TRBJ1-4, the complete variable domain reads GAGVSQSPSNKVTEKGKDVELRCDPISGHTALYWYRQSLGQGLEFLIYFQGNSAPDKSGLPSDRFSAERTGGSVSTLTIQRTQQEDSAVYLCASSRQGRNEKLFFGSGTQLSVL.

This clone was found once. The chain has TRBV4-2 and TRBJ2-5; no definite D call. The CDR3 is 13 amino acids. The germline V gene encodes CDR1 LGHNA and CDR2 YNFKEQ. Trimming left V 1 base short and J 5 bases short, with 8 bases between. The CDR3 region is CASSQALEETQYF. The CDR3, as DNA: TGTGCCAGCAGCCAAGCTCTAGAGGAGACCCAGTACTTC.

This clone appeared once. The genes are TRBV25-1 and TRBJ2-7; perhaps D is TRBD1 or TRBD2 (5 bases each). The CDR3 loop spans 14 amino acids. The germline CDR1 and CDR2 sequences are MGHDK and SYGVNS. V was trimmed by 6 bases and J by 3 bases, leaving 15 bases between them. The CDR3 loop is CASSSSRGGYEQYF. The CDR3 nucleotides are TGTGCCAGCAGCTCCTCCCGGGGCGGCTACGAGCAGTACTTC.

The chain couples TRBV6-5 to TRBJ1-2, with 7 bases identical to TRBD1. After removal of 5 bases from V and 4 bases from J, the junction contained 7 bases not matched to a gene. CDR3 length: 14 residues. From germline, CDR1 is MNHEY and CDR2 SVGAGI. This CDR3 is CASSPGQRSYGYTF. CDR3 DNA: TGTGCCAGCAGTCCGGGACAGAGAAGCTATGGCTACACCTTC.

V gene TRBV5-4 combines with J gene TRBJ2-5; 11 bases are a match to TRBD2. The CDR3 sequence is 15 residues long. V lost 0 bases and J lost 2; bases outside the gene matches: 0. Germline CDR1 SGHNT, CDR2 YYREEE (reference sequence). The CDR3, as DNA: TGTGCCAGCAGCTTGGGGACTAGCGGGCAAGAGACCCAGTACTTC. It yields the protein CASSLGTSGQETQYF.